This TCR beta chain was recorded in a study of blood T cells in healthy people across ages. This clonotype was counted only a few times. Germline loops: CDR1 SGDLS, CDR2 YYNGEE. This CDR3 is 15 amino acids long. V was shortened by 4 bases and J by 7 bases, with 19 bases between the two germline ends. For the second PCR, which ran for about 6 to 11 cycles, a sample-barcoded 5' primer and a J-beta primer mix were used. TCRdb re-called the 5' RACE reads through MiXCR, storing one row per CDR3 protein. The sample has under 1,100,000 distinct CDR3 sequences, around 25% seen once; the top ten hold around 0.75%. These data also featured in a second study, about T cells of mothers and their children.

Sequenced: blood. The chain is built from TRBV9 and TRBJ2-3, with D possibly TRBD2 on 6 matching bases. The receptor's source is a girl aged 2 to 10 in good health. As DNA, the CDR3 is TGTGCCAGCAGCTTATCTGGAGGGGAGTTTCATACGCAGTATTTT. This codes for CASSLSGGEFHTQYF. Drawing the rest from reference TRBV9 and TRBJ2-3, the complete variable domain is DSGVTQTPKHLITATGQRVTLRCSPRSGDLSVYWYQQSLDQGLQFLIQYYNGEERAKGNILERFSAQQFPDLHSELNLSSLELGDSALYFCASSLSGGEFHTQYFGPGTRLTVL.